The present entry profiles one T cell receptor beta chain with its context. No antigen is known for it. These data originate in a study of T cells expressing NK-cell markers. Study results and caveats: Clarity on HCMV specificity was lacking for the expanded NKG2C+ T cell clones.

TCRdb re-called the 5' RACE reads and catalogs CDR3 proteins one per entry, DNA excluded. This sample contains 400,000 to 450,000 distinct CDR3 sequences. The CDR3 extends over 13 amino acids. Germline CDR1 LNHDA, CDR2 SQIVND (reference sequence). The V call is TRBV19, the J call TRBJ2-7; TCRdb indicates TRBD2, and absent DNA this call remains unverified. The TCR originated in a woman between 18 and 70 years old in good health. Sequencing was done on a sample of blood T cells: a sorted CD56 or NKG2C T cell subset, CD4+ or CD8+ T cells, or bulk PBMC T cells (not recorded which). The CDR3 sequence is CATGPGLDYEQYF.